This T cell receptor beta chain was retrieved from a study of T-cell memory formation after mild COVID-19. Whole-study context: Clusters of TCRs were largely donor specific.

Worth noting for this clonotype: The antigen remains undetermined.

Trimming cost V 3 bases and J 5 bases; bases outside gene matches: 7. The CDR3 totals 15 residues. TCRdb passed the 5' RACE reads through MiXCR, listing each CDR3 protein once. The sample lists 200,000 or so distinct CDR3 sequences, about 16% occurring once. Overall study findings and caveats: The study found contracting CD4+ clones mainly in CM and EM and contracting CD8+ clones in EMRA.

The sample consisted of PBMCs or a T cell subset sorted from them (not recorded which). The chain employs TRBV12-3 or TRBV12-4 and TRBJ2-3; 8 bases are shared with TRBD2. This receptor was obtained from an adult woman who had mild COVID-19 (a few samples of this study predate the infection). Cell type and time point are not known. This CDR3 reads CASSFAGGMGDTQYF. In DNA form, the CDR3 reads TGTGCCAGCAGTTTTGCGGGGGGTATGGGAGATACGCAGTATTTT.